A selection of T cell receptor beta chains follows, all from one sample in a study of blood T cell repertoires in COVID-19. Generated by immunoSEQ multiplex PCR, the TCRdb table keeps only in-frame clones and is missing some. Of about 200,000 clones in the sample, more than 75% were seen once. Sequencing was done on a sample of peripheral blood. These receptors were collected from an elderly man with acute or convalescent COVID-19. The conserved cysteine and the conserved F or W are not part of the CDR3 here. The D gene is left open where the match is weak.

CDR3aa: SVVEGAGTQY
d_gene: -
v_gene: TRBV29-1

CDR3aa: AIRGAFNTDTQY
d_gene: -
v_gene: TRBV10-3

CDR3aa: ASNAGHDVEQY
d_gene: -
v_gene: TRBV11-2

CDR3aa: ASSSVAGGFSYNEQF
d_gene: TRBD2
v_gene: TRBV7-8

CDR3aa: ASSLSVARSTDTQY
d_gene: -
v_gene: TRBV7-8

CDR3aa: SVNRDTNTEAF
d_gene: -
v_gene: TRBV29-1

CDR3aa: ASSLWGTGSTDTQY
d_gene: TRBD1
v_gene: TRBV5-4

CDR3aa: ASTSRTGGMNTGELF
d_gene: TRBD2
v_gene: TRBV19

CDR3aa: AWRVPGQNTEAF
d_gene: -
v_gene: TRBV30

CDR3aa: ASSLVQGSGELF
d_gene: -
v_gene: TRBV5-1

CDR3aa: ASRAQVTDTQY
d_gene: -
v_gene: TRBV5-8

CDR3aa: ASRSRGTGELF
d_gene: -
v_gene: TRBV6-5